Listed here are 29 T cell receptor beta chains from one sample, sequenced in a study of monozygotic twins with inflammatory bowel disease. TCRdb reprocessed the 5' RACE reads, keeping one entry per CDR3 protein, no DNA. This sample's table has a few hundred thousand distinct CDR3 sequences. Material for sequencing was blood. These TCRs come from a human donor with ulcerative colitis or Crohn's disease, or a healthy co-twin of an affected twin (not recorded which).

The V call is TRBV20-1, the J call TRBJ2-5; TCRdb reports TRBD1, a call that lacks DNA to check it against. The CDR3 extends over 13 amino acids. CDR1 is DFQATT and CDR2 is SNEGSKA in the germline V gene (reference sequence). CDR3 sequence reads: CSARRGAGETQYF.

This sequence joins TRBV5-5 and TRBJ2-1. The CDR3 loop spans 14 amino acids. Germline V gene lookup returns CDR1 SGHKS and CDR2 YYEKEE (reference sequence). The CDR3 protein is CASSLAMSAYEQFF.

The rearrangement links TRBV20-1 to TRBJ2-4; as DNA is missing, the TRBD1 call by TCRdb cannot be tested. This CDR3 is built from 14 residues. Germline-derived CDR1 and CDR2 are DFQATT and SNEGSKA (reference sequence). The CDR3 protein is CSATPPGQGYIQYF.

The chain recombines TRBV7-2 with TRBJ2-2; as DNA is missing, the TRBD1 call by TCRdb cannot be tested. CDR1 is SGHTA, CDR2 FQGNSA, per germline. The CDR3 has 14 amino acids. The CDR3 reads CASSFTGFTGELFF.

The chain combines TRBV7-9 with TRBJ1-3; the D gene TCRdb calls, TRBD1, cannot be checked with no DNA. CDR3 length equals 14 residues. Germline V gene lookup returns CDR1 SEHNR and CDR2 FQNEAQ (reference sequence). This CDR3 is CASSFTGAGNTIYF.

This chain connects TRBV12-3 or TRBV12-4 to TRBJ2-7; with no DNA, the TCRdb D assignment of TRBD1 cannot be verified. The CDR3 sequence is 15 residues long. CDR3 protein: CASSFLSGTLYEQYF.

The chain uses TRBV18 and TRBJ2-3. Per the germline V gene, CDR1 is KGHSH and CDR2 is LQKENI. The CDR3 length is 14 residues. CDR3 sequence reads: CASSPPIEPDTQYF.

This chain uses TRBV24-1 with TRBJ2-1. CDR3 length: 13 amino acids. Germline-derived CDR1 and CDR2 are KGHDR and SFDVKD. The chain's CDR3 is CATSDTDYDEQFF.

Here the CDR3 reads CASSEFVGSYEQYF. The J gene is TRBJ2-7, the V gene TRBV2. The germline V gene encodes CDR1 SNHLY and CDR2 FYNNEI. The CDR3 consists of 14 residues.

The V and J genes are TRBV6-1 and TRBJ2-7; the D call of TRBD1 rests on TCRdb alone, since no DNA is present to check it. The CDR3 consists of 14 residues. Germline CDR1 MNHNS, CDR2 SASEGT. CDR3 protein: CASKGGQGAYEQYF.

This rearrangement joins TRBV6-5 to TRBJ2-1; TCRdb proposes TRBD1, but this gene call is untestable without DNA. The germline gives CDR1 MNHEY, CDR2 SVGAGI. The CDR3 spans 13 residues. CDR3: CASRSGQTNEQFF.

The rearrangement joins TRBV5-6 to TRBJ2-7. There are 14 residues in the CDR3. Germline values: CDR1 SGHDT, CDR2 YYEEEE. The CDR3 loop reads CASTTRRALHEQYF.

The chain uses TRBV30 and TRBJ1-5; TCRdb names TRBD1, which stays unverified in the absence of DNA. Germline V gives CDR1 GTSNPN, CDR2 SVGIG (reference sequence). There are 13 residues in the CDR3. The CDR3 reads CAWDARDGQPQHF.

The chain employs TRBV5-1 and TRBJ2-3; TCRdb's D call of TRBD2 is untestable without DNA. The CDR3 contains 18 residues. Germline V gene lookup returns CDR1 SGHRS and CDR2 YFSETQ. The CDR3 sequence: CASSFGLAGALSTDTQYF.

CDR3 sequence reads: CASSVGGSGGIGETQYF. This chain links TRBV9 with TRBJ2-5; TCRdb indicates TRBD2, and absent DNA this call remains unverified. The CDR3 runs to 17 residues. Per germline, CDR1 SGDLS and CDR2 YYNGEE.

The CDR3 protein is CASSLVTGMNTEAFF. The rearrangement uses TRBV7-8 and TRBJ1-1; the D call of TRBD1 rests on TCRdb alone, since no DNA is present to check it. This CDR3 has 15 residues. Germline assignment: CDR1 SGHVS and CDR2 FQNEAQ.

The J gene is TRBJ1-4, the V gene TRBV4-2; TCRdb reports TRBD1, a call that lacks DNA to check it against. This CDR3 is built from 18 residues. Germline CDR1 LGHNA, CDR2 YNFKEQ. The CDR3 loop is CASSQAPGVGGTNEKLFF.

The rearrangement joins TRBV29-1 to TRBJ2-5; absent DNA, TCRdb's TRBD1 call cannot be checked. The germline gives CDR1 SQVTM, CDR2 ANQGSEA. The CDR3 runs to 13 residues. This CDR3 is CSVERPGWETQYF.

The chain links TRBV7-9 to TRBJ1-4; TCRdb indicates TRBD1, and absent DNA this call remains unverified. Germline V gene sequence: CDR1 SEHNR, CDR2 FQNEAQ (reference sequence). CDR3 length: 15 amino acids. The CDR3: CASSLYLQGNEKLFF.

The chain joins TRBV24-1 to TRBJ2-5; TCRdb's assignment of TRBD1 cannot be checked, as there is no DNA. This CDR3 has 15 amino acids. Germline CDR1 reads KGHDR; CDR2 reads SFDVKD. The CDR3 is CATSVSGGLLETQYF.

The V and J genes are TRBV2 and TRBJ2-3. Germline values: CDR1 SNHLY, CDR2 FYNNEI. The CDR3 is 14 residues long. This CDR3 is CASKDELATDTQYF.

The gene calls are TRBV5-1 and TRBJ2-7; TCRdb designates TRBD2, a call that cannot be tested without DNA. CDR1 SGHRS and CDR2 YFSETQ come from the germline V gene. The CDR3 loop spans 17 amino acids. CDR3: CASGRPGSAGDNYEQYF.

This rearrangement joins TRBV20-1 to TRBJ2-7. From germline, CDR1 is DFQATT and CDR2 SNEGSKA (reference sequence). The CDR3 sequence is 11 residues long. CDR3 sequence reads: CSARVGPEQYF.

The chain uses TRBV7-9 and TRBJ2-5. Germline CDR1 SEHNR, CDR2 FQNEAQ (reference sequence). This CDR3 is 14 amino acids long. CDR3 region: CASSFRQRQETQYF.

This sequence joins TRBV5-1 and TRBJ1-5; TCRdb outputs TRBD1, but without DNA this stays unchecked. The CDR3 is 16 amino acids. Germline V CDR1 and CDR2: SGHRS, YFSETQ. CDR3 sequence reads: CASSLGQGPNNQPQHF.

The chain links TRBV6-5 to TRBJ2-7; TCRdb selects TRBD1, and the lack of DNA leaves this call unchecked. The CDR3 has 14 residues. Germline assignment: CDR1 MNHEY and CDR2 SVGAGI. The CDR3 here is CASSSLDSSYEQYF.

This chain's CDR3 is CASSPTATENYGYTF. This chain joins TRBV7-3 and TRBJ1-2; lacking DNA, the TRBD1 call made by TCRdb goes unchecked. The length of the CDR3 is 15 residues. The germline V gene encodes CDR1 SGHTA and CDR2 FQGTGA.

V and J are TRBV27 and TRBJ1-2; TCRdb picks TRBD1, but there is no DNA to check that call. Germline loops: CDR1 MNHEY, CDR2 SMNVEV (reference sequence). The CDR3 runs to 15 residues. The CDR3 here is CASSPRDRGLGGYTF.

The gene calls are TRBV6-5 and TRBJ2-4; TCRdb's D call of TRBD1 is untestable without DNA. This CDR3 has 18 residues. Germline V gene sequence: CDR1 MNHEY, CDR2 SVGAGI. Here the CDR3 reads CASSYLGGDSISKNIQYF.